This record covers a single T cell receptor beta chain. The ends were cut back, 2 bases at V and 4 bases at J, with 5 bases in the middle. CDR1 is SGHAT and CDR2 is FQNNGV in the germline V gene. The CDR3 runs 12 residues. This specimen belongs to a study of technical replicates of blood from several donors. Sequencing used immunoSEQ multiplex PCR; TCRdb keeps in-frame clones, though not all of them. The table shows fewer than 100,000 clones, with roughly 95% occurring only once. The chain links TRBV11-2 to TRBJ1-1, with D hard to call. The source material was T cells isolated from PBMCs. This TCR was sampled from a human donor in good health. The CDR3 bases are TGTGCCAGCAGCTTAACAGCCACTGAAGCTTTCTTT. Its protein product is CASSLTATEAFF. Full variable domain (rest looked up from reference TRBV11-2 and TRBJ1-1): EAGVAQSPRYKIIEKRQSVAFWCNPISGHATLYWYQQILGQGPKLLIQFQNNGVVDDSQLPKDRFSAERLKGVDSTLKIQPAKLEDSAVYLCASSLTATEAFFGQGTRLTVV.